The 12 T cell receptor beta chains below were found in one sample sequenced in a study of T cell changes during pregnancy in multiple sclerosis. Sequencing was performed with immunoSEQ multiplex PCR; in TCRdb, only in-frame clones are kept and a portion is missing. The sample lists about 77,000 clones, around 93% occurring once. Sample: peripheral blood, taken after pregnancy. All receptors come from a female donor in good health, enrolled as a control in a pregnancy study.

The V call is TRBV5-1, the J call TRBJ1-6, with a possible D match to TRBD1 (5 bases). Trimming removed 4 bases from V and 7 bases from J, with 12 bases in between. The CDR3 sequence is 14 residues long. From germline, CDR1 is SGHRS and CDR2 YFSETQ. The CDR3 region has the DNA TGCGCCAGCAGCCCTGACAGTTGGAATTCACCCCTCCACTTT. This translates into CASSPDSWNSPLHF.

The genes are TRBV9 and TRBJ2-1, with D perhaps TRBD1 (6 bases). V dropped 2 bases and J dropped 6 bases, with 9 bases sitting between them. Per the germline V gene, CDR1 is SGDLS and CDR2 is YYNGEE. CDR3 size: 13 residues. Here the CDR3 DNA reads TGTGCCAGCAGCGTCGTGGGGGCCAATGAGCAGTTCTTC. This translates into CASSVVGANEQFF.

This chain connects TRBV14 to TRBJ1-1, with 8 bases matching TRBD1. Trimming took 4 bases from V and 5 from J; bases not matched to a gene: 9. Germline V lookup: CDR1 SGHDN, CDR2 FVKESK. The CDR3 is made up of 15 amino acids. The CDR3 DNA follows: TGTGCCAGCAGCCGTAACAGGGGGGGAACGACTGAAGCTTTCTTT. This translates into CASSRNRGGTTEAFF.

For this clone: Sequence at one end of the junction differs from germline and may be a read error. The chain couples TRBV7-7 to TRBJ1-1, with a weak D call TRBD1 (5 bases). This CDR3 contains 15 residues. Germline CDR1 is SSHAT and CDR2 is FNYEAQ (reference sequence). The CDR3 protein is CASSPVGVGNTEAFF. The CDR3 nucleotides read TGTGCTAGCAGCCCAGTAGGGGTCGGTAACACTGAAGCTTTCTTT. Combining the CDR3 with reference TRBV7-7 and TRBJ1-1 gives the whole variable domain GAGVSQSPRYKVTKRGQDVTLRCDPISSHATLYWYQQALGQGPEFLTYFNYEAQPDKSGLPSDRFSAERPEGSISTLTIQRTEQRDSAMYRCASSPVGVGNTEAFFGQGTRLTVV.

The V gene is TRBV4-1, the J gene TRBJ2-7; 7 bases line up with TRBD1. V dropped 3 bases and J dropped 5; count of bases not matched to a gene: 10. Germline assignment: CDR1 MGHRA and CDR2 YSYEKL. This CDR3 is built from 15 residues. CDR3: CASSQIGQAFHEQYF. The DNA for the CDR3 is TGCGCCAGCAGCCAGATCGGACAGGCATTCCACGAGCAGTACTTC.

The chain combines TRBV5-5 with TRBJ1-5; no definite D call. Trimming pared 4 bases from V and 6 bases from J, leaving 14 bases between. This CDR3 has 14 amino acids. Germline lookup yields CDR1 SGHKS and CDR2 YYEKEE (reference sequence). CDR3 in amino acids: CASSLEPGTQPQHF. CDR3 coding DNA: TGTGCCAGCAGCCTAGAACCGGGAACTCAGCCCCAGCATTTT.

V is TRBV5-4 and J is TRBJ2-1; a weak D match, TRBD1 (5 bases). This CDR3 is built from 15 residues. Per germline, CDR1 SGHNT and CDR2 YYREEE (reference sequence). The V and J ends lost 0 bases and 6 bases respectively, with 13 bases between them. CDR3 DNA sequence: TGTGCCAGCAGCTTGGACCTATTTCAGGGCAATGAGCAGTTCTTC. Protein: CASSLDLFQGNEQFF. Combining the CDR3 with reference TRBV5-4 and TRBJ2-1 gives the whole variable domain ETGVTQSPTHLIKTRGQQVTLRCSSQSGHNTVSWYQQALGQGPQFIFQYYREEENGRGNFPPRFSGLQFPNYSSELNVNALELDDSALYLCASSLDLFQGNEQFFGPGTRLTVL.

The chain recombines TRBV27 with TRBJ2-2, with 11 bases that match TRBD2. The CDR3 has 15 residues. J was trimmed by 3 bases and V by 8 bases; bases with no gene match: 5. Germline lookup yields CDR1 MNHEY and CDR2 SMNVEV (reference sequence). CDR3 amino acids: CASLRLAGHTGELFF. The CDR3 nucleotides are TGTGCCAGCTTGAGACTAGCGGGGCACACCGGGGAGCTGTTTTTT.

Within the sample, this clone is medium-sized. The chain employs TRBV25-1 and TRBJ2-7; 8 bases fit TRBD1. This CDR3 region has 15 residues. V was pared by 8 bases and J by 2 bases, with 11 bases of the junction left unmatched. CDR1 is MGHDK, CDR2 SYGVNS, per germline. The CDR3 coding sequence is TGTGCCAGCGGAGCAGGACAGGGAGTGGCCTACGAGCAGTACTTC. Amino acid sequence: CASGAGQGVAYEQYF.

This chain uses TRBV7-9 with TRBJ2-1; 7 nucleotides line up with TRBD1. Per the germline V gene, CDR1 is SEHNR and CDR2 is FQNEAQ (reference sequence). The CDR3 extends over 13 amino acids. The ends lost 11 bases at V and 4 bases at J; junction bases unmatched: 8. The CDR3 sequence: CAGQTGPYNEQFF. The DNA of the CDR3 is TGTGCCGGTCAGACAGGGCCTTACAATGAGCAGTTCTTC.

V usage is TRBV6-1 and J usage is TRBJ2-4; maybe TRBD1 (6 bases). The CDR3 loop spans 15 amino acids. The germline V and J ends were trimmed by 5 bases and 9 bases, with 20 bases remaining between them. From germline, CDR1 is MNHNS and CDR2 SASEGT. In DNA form, the CDR3 reads TGTGCCAGCAGTCCCAACAGGGCTGTTGGTAGCATTCAGTACTTC. It is translated as CASSPNRAVGSIQYF.

J is TRBJ2-1 and V is TRBV7-2; 11 bases match TRBD2. V lost 3 bases and J lost 4; bases outside the gene matches: 2. Germline loops: CDR1 SGHTA, CDR2 FQGNSA. The CDR3 is 15 residues long. This CDR3 is CASSFWTSGYNEQFF. Here the CDR3 DNA reads TGTGCCAGCAGCTTCTGGACTAGCGGGTACAATGAGCAGTTCTTC.